Below are 30 T cell receptor beta chains sequenced from a single sample in a study of T cell repertoires in cytomegalovirus infection. Their antigen targets remain unknown. TCRdb re-called the reads through MiXCR, storing one row per CDR3 protein. The sample carries about 85,000 distinct CDR3 sequences, 45% to 55% recorded once. The sample was CD8+ T cells from cultured PBMCs, taken from culture after CMV antigen stimulation. All receptors derive from a human donor in good health (CMV status not recorded). Some clones in this sample may be carry-over from other donors' samples.

This clonotype was recorded only once. The gene calls are TRBV19 and TRBJ1-2; tentative D call: TRBD1 (6 bases). Germline V gene sequence: CDR1 LNHDA, CDR2 SQIVND (reference sequence). V shed 6 bases and J shed 5 bases, with 34 bases lying between them. CDR3 size: 20 residues. As DNA, the CDR3 is TGTGCCAGTAGCCTAGGGGGGTACCTTCTTTCCGGGAGAGGCGATTATGGCTACACCTTC. Amino acid sequence: CASSLGGYLLSGRGDYGYTF.

The genes are TRBV28 and TRBJ2-2; TRBD1 agrees at 7 bases. This CDR3 comprises 16 residues. With 2 bases clipped from V and 0 bases from J, the junction kept 3 bases outside the gene matches. Germline CDR1 is MDHEN and CDR2 is SYDVKM. The chain's CDR3 is CASSLGDSSNTGELFF. CDR3 DNA: TGTGCCAGCAGTTTAGGGGACAGCTCGAACACCGGGGAGCTGTTTTTT.

The V gene is TRBV28, the J gene TRBJ2-3; 11 bases match TRBD2. Unmatched junction bases numbered 10, after V lost 8 bases and J lost 6 bases. This CDR3 contains 15 residues. Germline V gives CDR1 MDHEN, CDR2 SYDVKM. The CDR3 region is CASRRRLAGRDTQYF. The DNA for the CDR3 is TGTGCCAGCCGACGAAGACTAGCGGGACGGGATACGCAGTATTTT.

The table lists this clonotype with many counts. This chain connects TRBV9 to TRBJ2-1; tentatively, D is TRBD1 (6 bases). In germline, CDR1 is SGDLS, CDR2 YYNGEE. Trimming removed 4 bases at V and 7 bases at J, with 18 bases between. This CDR3 contains 15 residues. The CDR3 region has the DNA TGTGCCAGCAGCCCAACAGGGACCCTGAGGAATGAGCAGTTCTTC. Translated: CASSPTGTLRNEQFF.

The V gene is TRBV27, the J gene TRBJ1-3; D gene ambiguous. The germline V gene encodes CDR1 MNHEY and CDR2 SMNVEV (reference sequence). Trimming removed 3 bases at V and 0 bases at J, with 9 bases between. CDR3 length: 15 residues. CDR3 sequence (DNA): TGTGCCAGCAGTTTGGCGCCTAGCTCTGGAAACACCATATATTTT. Protein product: CASSLAPSSGNTIYF.

The rearrangement uses TRBV14 and TRBJ2-1; D possibly corresponds to TRBD1 (5 bases). Germline-derived CDR1 and CDR2 are SGHDN and FVKESK. The CDR3 consists of 14 residues. V was pared by 6 bases and J by 6 bases, with 15 bases between. CDR3 DNA: TGTGCCAGCAGTCCAGATACAGGCCCCAATGAGCAGTTCTTC. Residues: CASSPDTGPNEQFF.

The chain links TRBV11-2 to TRBJ2-5; D possibly corresponds to TRBD2 (6 bases). Trimming took 2 bases from V and 2 from J, leaving 21 bases between them. Germline CDR1 is SGHAT and CDR2 is FQNNGV. This CDR3 has 18 residues. CDR3 amino acids: CASSLIFYSGKYQETQYF. The CDR3, as DNA: TGTGCCAGCAGCTTAATTTTTTATAGCGGAAAATATCAAGAGACCCAGTACTTC.

This clonotype showed up just a few times. The chain recombines TRBV28 with TRBJ2-1, with TRBD1 matching over 9 bases. The germline V gene has CDR1 MDHEN and CDR2 SYDVKM. Trimming removed 4 bases from V and 1 base from J; junction bases left unmatched: 8. The CDR3 has 17 residues. CDR3 residues: CASSSSRDRVSYNEQFF. Here the CDR3 DNA reads TGTGCCAGCAGTTCCTCCCGGGACAGGGTTTCCTACAATGAGCAGTTCTTC.

The table lists this clonotype with a few counts. This chain links TRBV4-1 with TRBJ2-5; no firm D call. Trimming left V 0 bases short and J 7 bases short, with 9 bases between. Germline CDR1 MGHRA, CDR2 YSYEKL. This CDR3 has 13 residues. Here the CDR3 DNA reads TGCGCCAGCAGCCAAGAACAGCCGGGGACCCAGTACTTC. It codes for CASSQEQPGTQYF.

The chain has TRBV7-6 and TRBJ2-7, with 7 nucleotides matching TRBD1. The CDR3 is 13 residues long. Germline CDR1 SGHVS, CDR2 FNYEAQ. Trimming took 11 bases from V and 5 from J; bases not matched to a gene: 12. CDR3 region: CAVQQGTRNEQYF. The CDR3 region has the DNA TGTGCCGTACAACAGGGGACAAGAAACGAGCAGTACTTC.

DNA of the CDR3: TGTGCCAGCAGCTTGGCCCCGACAGGGTACGACACTGAAGCTTTCTTT. Amino acids: CASSLAPTGYDTEAFF. J is TRBJ1-1 and V is TRBV7-6; TRBD1 agrees at 7 bases. Losses at the gene ends were 3 bases for V and 3 bases for J; bases not matched to a gene: 10. The CDR3 loop spans 16 amino acids. Germline loops: CDR1 SGHVS, CDR2 FNYEAQ.

This clonotype was detected only a few times. The chain is built from TRBV12-3 or TRBV12-4 and TRBJ2-1; D is unclear. Trimming removed 7 bases at V and 4 bases at J, with 8 bases between. This CDR3 spans 12 amino acids. The CDR3 DNA sequence: TGTGCCAGCAATACGGGTTACAATGAGCAGTTCTTC. This sequence encodes CASNTGYNEQFF.

V and J are TRBV4-2 and TRBJ2-3; D not resolved. The V end was cut by 0 bases, the J end by 4 bases, with 11 bases between. CDR1 is LGHNA, CDR2 YNFKEQ, per germline. CDR3 length: 15 residues. The CDR3 reads CASSQEWKFADTQYF. In nucleotides, the CDR3 is TGTGCCAGCAGCCAAGAATGGAAGTTCGCAGATACGCAGTATTTT.

The sample holds a few counts of this clonotype. The V and J genes are TRBV7-9 and TRBJ1-2, with 8 nucleotides matching TRBD1. V was clipped by 1 base and J by 2 bases; unmatched bases: 0. This CDR3 is 14 amino acids long. The germline V gene has CDR1 SEHNR and CDR2 FQNEAQ (reference sequence). In DNA form, the CDR3 reads TGTGCCAGCAGCTTAGGGACAGGGAACTATGGCTACACCTTC. This sequence encodes CASSLGTGNYGYTF.

V usage is TRBV7-8 and J usage is TRBJ2-1; weak D call: TRBD1 (5 bases). V lost 5 bases and J lost 2, with 13 bases in between. The CDR3 consists of 15 residues. CDR1 is SGHVS, CDR2 FQNEAQ, per germline. For the CDR3, the DNA is TGTGCCAGCAGCCTGGTGCTAGGGGCCTACAATGAGCAGTTCTTC. Translated, it gives CASSLVLGAYNEQFF. The variable domain in full, completed from reference TRBV7-8 and TRBJ2-1, reads GAGVSQSPRYKVAKRGQDVALRCDPISGHVSLFWYQQALGQGPEFLTYFQNEAQLDKSGLPSDRFFAERPEGSVSTLKIQRTQQEDSAVYLCASSLVLGAYNEQFFGPGTRLTVL.

On this clonotype: In this CDR3 the conserved last residue, phenylalanine or tryptophan, is missing, so a read error is likely. No DNA is shown, since the ends of the CDR3 on it are uncertain; the CDR3 is the one TCRdb lists. The chain recombines TRBV11-2 with TRBJ1-2; TRBD1 was called by the table and not checked on the DNA. Inclusive of both ends, the CDR3 amounts to 13 amino acids. Germline V CDR1 and CDR2: SGHAT, FQNNGV. The CDR3 protein is CASSFLAGDGYKL.

V and J are TRBV29-1 and TRBJ1-1; a possible D gene is TRBD1 (5 bases). Germline CDR1 is SQVTM and CDR2 is ANQGSEA. Trimming removed 1 base at V and 10 bases at J, with 7 bases between. The CDR3 runs 10 residues. The CDR3 here is CSVEGGRAFF. The CDR3 nucleotides are TGCAGCGTTGAAGGGGGCCGAGCTTTCTTT.

The chain joins TRBV15 to TRBJ2-5; TRBD2 agrees at 7 bases. CDR1 and CDR2 (germline): LNHNV, YYDKDF (reference sequence). The CDR3 loop spans 13 amino acids. V lost 8 bases, J lost 2 bases, and 5 bases stayed unmatched. This CDR3 reads CATSGRGQETQYF. The CDR3 nucleotides are TGTGCCACCTCCGGGCGGGGGCAAGAGACCCAGTACTTC. The whole variable domain, remainder taken from reference TRBV15 and TRBJ2-5, is DAMVIQNPRYQVTQFGKPVTLSCSQTLNHNVMYWYQQKSSQAPKLLFHYYDKDFNNEADTPDNFQSRRPNTSFCFLDIRSPGLGDTAMYLCATSGRGQETQYFGPGTRLLVL.

The rearrangement uses TRBV7-9 and TRBJ2-7; 9 nucleotides line up with TRBD1. The CDR3 is 15 residues long. CDR1 and CDR2 from the germline V gene are SEHNR and FQNEAQ (reference sequence). J was trimmed by 4 bases and V by 5 bases; bases with no gene match: 9. The CDR3 spells CASSNYRDRAYEQYF. As DNA, the CDR3 is TGTGCCAGCAGCAACTACCGGGACAGGGCGTACGAGCAGTACTTC.

This clonotype appeared a few times. V is TRBV27 and J is TRBJ2-1, with 12 bases fitting TRBD2. The junction had 15 bases not matched to a gene; V was cut back by 5 bases and J by 10 bases. CDR1 and CDR2 from the germline V gene are MNHEY and SMNVEV (reference sequence). The CDR3 covers 17 residues. The CDR3 DNA sequence: TGTGCCAGCAGTCCACATCCGACTAGCGGGAGTTTTGGCGAGCAGTTCTTC. Protein product: CASSPHPTSGSFGEQFF.

This clonotype has more than one count but fewer than ten. This chain connects TRBV6-5 to TRBJ2-2; D is unclear. V was shortened by 0 bases and J by 8 bases, with 7 bases between the two germline ends. CDR3 size: 13 residues. Germline V gives CDR1 MNHEY, CDR2 SVGAGI. CDR3 DNA: TGTGCCAGCAGTTACTCGACTCGAGGGGAGCTGTTTTTT. Translation: CASSYSTRGELFF.

The chain joins TRBV6-5 to TRBJ2-1; 7 positions agree with TRBD1. This CDR3 has 16 residues. V trimming: 7 bases; J trimming: 7 bases; junction bases outside the gene matches: 16. Germline CDR1 is MNHEY and CDR2 is SVGAGI. CDR3 DNA sequence: TGTGCCAGCAAACAAAGCAGGGGGAAGAATATTAATGAGCAGTTCTTC. Protein: CASKQSRGKNINEQFF.

The CDR3 region is CSALTGGGNTIYF. CDR3 in DNA: TGCAGTGCTTTAACAGGGGGTGGAAACACCATATATTTT. The rearrangement links TRBV20-1 to TRBJ1-3; 8 nucleotides line up with TRBD1. There are 13 residues in the CDR3. Germline loops: CDR1 DFQATT, CDR2 SNEGSKA (reference sequence). V trimming: 5 bases; J trimming: 3 bases; junction bases outside the gene matches: 3.

The rearrangement joins TRBV11-2 to TRBJ2-7, with a weak D call TRBD2 (6 bases). Germline V gene lookup returns CDR1 SGHAT and CDR2 FQNNGV. The germline V and J ends were trimmed by 0 bases and 2 bases, with 11 bases remaining between them. The CDR3 consists of 15 residues. The CDR3 loop is CASSLEIGGAYEQYF. As DNA, the CDR3 is TGTGCCAGCAGCTTAGAGATTGGCGGGGCCTACGAGCAGTACTTC.

The CDR3 nucleotides are TGTGCCAGCAGTGAAGGGTGGGTAACTGAAGCTTTCTTT. As protein: CASSEGWVTEAFF. The chain uses TRBV25-1 and TRBJ1-1; D is undetermined. Germline-derived CDR1 and CDR2 are MGHDK and SYGVNS. The CDR3 has 13 residues. The V end lost 2 bases, the J end lost 5 bases, and 9 bases lay between the germline ends.

This clonotype appeared a few times. The rearrangement links TRBV6-6 to TRBJ2-1, with D perhaps matching TRBD2 (5 bases). V was shortened by 6 bases and J by 10 bases, with 10 bases between the two germline ends. CDR1 is MNHNY and CDR2 is SVGAGI in the germline V gene (reference sequence). The length of the CDR3 is 11 residues. The CDR3 here is CASRDSKEQFF. The CDR3 bases are TGTGCCAGCAGGGACTCTAAGGAGCAGTTCTTC.

J is TRBJ2-7 and V is TRBV7-2; possibly TRBD1 or TRBD2 for D (5 bases each). The germline gives CDR1 SGHTA, CDR2 FQGNSA. The CDR3 covers 16 residues. Trimming shortened V by 5 bases and J by 0 bases, and 17 bases separated the two germline ends. The chain's CDR3 is CASSPRGTASSYEQYF. Written as DNA, the CDR3 is TGTGCCAGCAGCCCGAGAGGGACCGCGAGCTCCTACGAGCAGTACTTC.

The sample holds a few counts of this clonotype. The chain combines TRBV6-1 with TRBJ2-5; 12 nucleotides agree with TRBD2. The CDR3 has 16 residues. With V trimmed by 3 bases and J by 2 bases, 4 bases remained unmatched. The germline V gene has CDR1 MNHNS and CDR2 SASEGT. DNA for the CDR3: TGTGCCAGCAGTGATTGGACTAGCGGGACACAAGAGACCCAGTACTTC. Translation gives CASSDWTSGTQETQYF.

This clonotype showed up just a few times. This chain links TRBV7-8 with TRBJ2-1, with D perhaps matching TRBD1 (6 bases). The germline gives CDR1 SGHVS, CDR2 FQNEAQ. Trimming removed 2 bases from V and 10 bases from J, with 15 bases in between. The CDR3 spans 14 residues. The CDR3, as DNA: TGTGCCAGCAGCTTACTAGCAGGGGCGAGCGAGCAGTTCTTC. Amino acid sequence: CASSLLAGASEQFF. The full variable domain, rest sourced from reference TRBV7-8 and TRBJ2-1, is GAGVSQSPRYKVAKRGQDVALRCDPISGHVSLFWYQQALGQGPEFLTYFQNEAQLDKSGLPSDRFFAERPEGSVSTLKIQRTQQEDSAVYLCASSLLAGASEQFFGPGTRLTVL.

This clonotype was detected only a few times. CDR3 sequence (DNA): TGTGCCAGCAGTTTATCGGCGGGGAACTATGGCTACACCTTC. This gives the protein CASSLSAGNYGYTF. The rearrangement uses TRBV12-3 or TRBV12-4 and TRBJ1-2; no definite D call. Trimming took 2 bases from V and 2 from J, leaving 9 bases between them. The CDR3 is made up of 14 amino acids.